This T cell receptor (beta chain) was documented in a study of control samples from healthy donors and cancer patients. Trimming took 2 bases from V and 1 from J, leaving 14 bases between them. Germline V lookup: CDR1 GTSNPN, CDR2 SVGIG (reference sequence). This CDR3 is built from 15 residues. Produced via immunoSEQ multiplex PCR; TCRdb's table is partial and in-frame only. Of 55,000 to 70,000 clones listed, around 93% are singletons. This clonotype was obtained from a man aged 25 to 45 with colorectal cancer. The material sequenced was PBMCs. The V and J genes are TRBV30 and TRBJ1-1; D gene ambiguous. For the CDR3, the DNA is TGTGCCTGGAGTACATTGTACGGGGAGAACACTGAAGCTTTCTTT. This codes for CAWSTLYGENTEAFF. The whole variable domain, remainder taken from reference TRBV30 and TRBJ1-1, is SQTIHQWPATLVQPVGSPLSLECTVEGTSNPNLYWYRQAAGRGLQLLFYSVGIGQISSEVPQNLSASRPQDRQFILSSKKLLLSDSGFYLCAWSTLYGENTEAFFGQGTRLTVV.